One and the same sample provided the 10 T cell receptor beta chains below, sequenced in a study of blood T cell repertoires in COVID-19. The method was immunoSEQ multiplex PCR; TCRdb's version includes in-frame clones alone and lacks a portion of them. The profile shows hundreds of thousands of clones, roughly 84% of them singletons. Sequences were obtained from PBMCs or T cells enriched from blood (not recorded which). The receptor source for this set is a woman in her thirties or forties who had recovered from COVID-19.

V and J are TRBV5-4 and TRBJ2-5; the match to TRBD2 covers 9 bases. Germline CDR1 SGHNT, CDR2 YYREEE (reference sequence). The CDR3 is 15 residues long. After removal of 4 bases from V and 2 bases from J, the junction contained 6 bases not matched to a gene. The CDR3 loop is CASSRRTSVQETQYF. CDR3 DNA: TGTGCCAGCAGCCGACGGACTAGCGTACAAGAGACCCAGTACTTC.

CDR3 bases: TGTGCCAGCCGGGACACCTACTACAATGAGCAGTTCTTC. The encoded protein is CASRDTYYNEQFF. This chain joins TRBV11-2 and TRBJ2-1; tentatively, D is TRBD1 (6 bases). Germline-derived CDR1 and CDR2 are SGHAT and FQNNGV. V was clipped by 8 bases and J by 3 bases, with 11 bases between them. The CDR3 extends over 13 amino acids.

The rearrangement uses TRBV18 and TRBJ2-1; maybe TRBD1 (6 bases). The germline V gene encodes CDR1 KGHSH and CDR2 LQKENI. Trimming removed 4 bases at V and 6 bases at J, with 19 bases between. The CDR3 loop spans 16 amino acids. CDR3 loop: CASSLLLGAEGNEQFF. The DNA of the CDR3 is TGTGCCAGCTCACTGCTTTTGGGGGCAGAGGGCAATGAGCAGTTCTTC.

The V gene is TRBV6-2 or TRBV6-3, the J gene TRBJ2-5, with 7 bases identical to TRBD2. The CDR3 covers 17 residues. Germline V CDR1 and CDR2: MNHEY, SVGEGT. Losses at the gene ends were 6 bases for V and 5 bases for J; bases not matched to a gene: 18. This CDR3 reads CASSRERRTSVGETQYF. Written as DNA, the CDR3 is TGTGCCAGCAGCCGGGAAAGACGGACTAGTGTTGGGGAGACCCAGTACTTC.

This clone was seen a single time. The chain has TRBV30 and TRBJ2-5; 11 nucleotides agree with TRBD2. V shed 7 bases, J shed 3 bases, and the junction held 7 bases outside the gene matches. This CDR3 spans 14 amino acids. Germline V lookup: CDR1 GTSNPN, CDR2 SVGIG (reference sequence). The CDR3 DNA reads as TGTGCCTTATCGACTAGCGGGATGGAAGAGACCCAGTACTTC. Translated, it gives CALSTSGMEETQYF.

The rearrangement uses TRBV7-9 and TRBJ2-7; 8 nucleotides align to TRBD1. J gave up 6 bases and V 4 bases, and 8 bases lay outside the gene matches. The CDR3 extends over 14 amino acids. Germline CDR1 SEHNR, CDR2 FQNEAQ (reference sequence). CDR3: CASSSDGQGGEQYV. Written as DNA, the CDR3 is TGTGCCAGCAGCTCAGATGGACAGGGTGGCGAGCAGTACGTC.

This chain uses TRBV3-1 (or the pseudogene TRBV3-2) with TRBJ2-7, with 10 bases matching TRBD2. Germline CDR1 reads LGHDT; CDR2 reads YNNKEL (reference sequence). This CDR3 is built from 15 residues. After removal of 0 bases from V and 6 bases from J, the junction contained 5 bases not matched to a gene. Here the CDR3 reads CASSQDSSGRGEQYF. As DNA, the CDR3 is TGTGCCAGCAGCCAAGATTCCAGCGGGAGGGGCGAGCAGTACTTC.

The chain has TRBV12-3 or TRBV12-4 and TRBJ1-1; 7 bases match TRBD1. Trimming cost V 5 bases and J 3 bases; bases outside gene matches: 3. The length of the CDR3 is 13 residues. The CDR3 nucleotides read TGTGCCAGCAGTCGGGACAGTTACACTGAAGCTTTCTTT. It codes for CASSRDSYTEAFF.

This clone appeared a few times. The rearrangement joins TRBV2 to TRBJ1-1; 9 bases align to TRBD1. CDR3 length: 12 amino acids. V shed 8 bases, J shed 4 bases, and the junction held 2 bases outside the gene matches. CDR1 and CDR2 (germline): SNHLY, FYNNEI. The CDR3 loop is CASATGGTEAFF. For the CDR3, the DNA is TGTGCCAGCGCGACAGGGGGCACTGAAGCTTTCTTT. Variable domain in full (rest from reference TRBV2 and TRBJ1-1): EPEVTQTPSHQVTQMGQEVILRCVPISNHLYFYWYRQILGQKVEFLVSFYNNEISEKSEIFDDQFSVERPDGSNFTLKIRSTKLEDSAMYFCASATGGTEAFFGQGTRLTVV.

This clone was seen a few times. The chain is built from TRBV7-2 and TRBJ2-2; D is perhaps TRBD2 (6 bases). Germline CDR1 reads SGHTA; CDR2 reads FQGNSA. The CDR3 contains 13 residues. V was cut by 3 bases and J by 7 bases, with 9 bases left in between. DNA for the CDR3: TGTGCCAGCAGCTTCATGCGGGACGGGGAGCTGTTTTTT. Its translation is CASSFMRDGELFF.